This entry concerns a single TCR beta chain. Its antigen is as yet unknown. This record belongs to a study of blood T cells in healthy people across ages. This CDR3 is 14 amino acids long. Study-level points and caveats: Older age coincided with a roughly linear decline in TCR beta diversity per million T cells.

The sample providers were healthy Caucasian people from Russia, aged roughly 6 to 95. Every participating donor contributed roughly 11 milliliters of peripheral blood through a draw. Together with a sample-barcoded 5' primer, a J-beta primer mix was included in a second PCR lasting about 7 to 11 cycles. No fewer than 2.5 million CDR3-containing paired-end reads came from each sample. MiXCR was run by TCRdb on the 5' RACE reads, yielding one entry per CDR3 protein. Here the sample spans 1,300,000 or so distinct CDR3 sequences, roughly 60% being singletons. Sequencing input: blood. The rearrangement links TRBV21-1 to TRBJ1-2. TRBV21-1 is deemed a pseudogene. This TCR derives from a man aged 18-30 years in good health. CDR3 protein: CASSKVRGYYGYTF. The CDR3 DNA is TGTGCCAGCAGCAAAGTTCGCGGCTACTATGGCTACACCTTC.